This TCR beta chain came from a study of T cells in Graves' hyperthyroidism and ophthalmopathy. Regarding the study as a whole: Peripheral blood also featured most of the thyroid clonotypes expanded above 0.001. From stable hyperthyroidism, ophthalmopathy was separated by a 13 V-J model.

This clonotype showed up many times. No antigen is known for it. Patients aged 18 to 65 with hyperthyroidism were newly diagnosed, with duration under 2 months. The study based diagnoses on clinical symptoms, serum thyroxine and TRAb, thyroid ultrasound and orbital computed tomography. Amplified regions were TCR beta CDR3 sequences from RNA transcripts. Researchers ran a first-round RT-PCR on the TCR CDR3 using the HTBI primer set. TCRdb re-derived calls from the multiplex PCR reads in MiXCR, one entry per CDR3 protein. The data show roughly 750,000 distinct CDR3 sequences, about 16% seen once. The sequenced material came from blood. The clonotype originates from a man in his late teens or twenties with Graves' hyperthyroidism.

The CDR3 spells CASSLWGVYEQYF. The CDR3 nucleotides read TGTGCCAGCAGTTTATGGGGGGTTTACGAGCAGTACTTC. The chain links TRBV12-3 or TRBV12-4 to TRBJ2-7; a possible D gene is TRBD2 (6 bases). This CDR3 comprises 13 residues. The V gene lost 2 bases and the J gene lost 4 bases, with 9 bases spanning the gap.